The present TCR beta chain was sequenced within a study of post-analysis software for immune sequencing data. Study-wide results and limits: The study found significantly lower normalized Chao1 diversity in multiple sclerosis patients than in controls. Controls had lower frequencies than patients of four or five TRBV segments, which included TRBV5-6, TRBV5-1 and TRBV20-1.

In regard to this clonotype: Its antigen is unknown.

Germline values: CDR1 LNHDA, CDR2 SQIVND (reference sequence). The junction had 4 bases not matched to a gene; V was cut back by 7 bases and J by 1 base. The CDR3 extends over 14 amino acids. Prepared TCR beta cDNA libraries contained unique molecular identifiers. TCRdb reanalysed the PCR reads using MiXCR and keeps one entry per CDR3 protein. The top ten clones hold over 4.5% of a sample with fewer than 850,000 distinct CDR3 sequences, roughly 46% of them seen once. The origin of this receptor is a girl aged 10 to 17 with multiple sclerosis. Sequenced input: blood. The rearrangement joins TRBV19 to TRBJ2-3; 8 nucleotides agree with TRBD2. The CDR3, as DNA: TGTGCCAGTATGAGCGGGAGAGGCACAGATACGCAGTATTTT. It codes for CASMSGRGTDTQYF.